Shown below are 7 T cell receptor beta chains from a single sample sequenced in a study of T cells expressing NK-cell markers. TCRdb reworked the 5' RACE reads into one entry per CDR3 protein, no DNA. Recorded for this sample: about 550,000 distinct CDR3 sequences. What was sequenced was blood T cells: a sorted CD56 or NKG2C T cell subset, CD4+ or CD8+ T cells, or bulk PBMC T cells (not recorded which). Every receptor here comes from a man between 18 and 29 years old in good health.

The rearrangement links TRBV20-1 to TRBJ1-2. This CDR3 has 11 amino acids. Looked up from germline, CDR1 is DFQATT and CDR2 is SNEGSKA (reference sequence). This chain's CDR3 is CSASYNYGYTF.

V usage is TRBV12-3 or TRBV12-4 and J usage is TRBJ2-5; the D call from TCRdb, TRBD1, cannot be confirmed without DNA. The CDR3 spans 17 residues. The chain's CDR3 is CASRPRGRRSPAETQYF.

The gene calls are TRBV7-2 and TRBJ2-1; TCRdb designates TRBD2, a call that cannot be tested without DNA. This CDR3 has 15 amino acids. Germline V lookup: CDR1 SGHTA, CDR2 FQGNSA. The chain's CDR3 is CASSFGGGDYNEQFF.

This chain links TRBV7-2 with TRBJ2-7. Germline CDR1 is SGHTA and CDR2 is FQGNSA. This CDR3 has 13 residues. CDR3 in amino acids: CASSLGVRYEQYF.

The chain combines TRBV7-9 with TRBJ1-1. This CDR3 region has 17 residues. Germline lookup yields CDR1 SEHNR and CDR2 FQNEAQ (reference sequence). CDR3 sequence reads: CASSPILGVLGNTEAFF.

The chain joins TRBV6-1 to TRBJ2-2; TCRdb designates TRBD2, a call that cannot be tested without DNA. This CDR3 is built from 15 residues. Germline V lookup: CDR1 MNHNS, CDR2 SASEGT. CDR3 residues: CASSGTSGMTGELFF.

The rearrangement joins TRBV5-1 to TRBJ1-2. The germline gives CDR1 SGHRS, CDR2 YFSETQ. CDR3 length: 14 amino acids. This CDR3 reads CASSLPQDNYGYTF.